Detailed here is one T cell receptor (beta chain). Here immunoSEQ multiplex PCR was the method, and the copy in TCRdb shows in-frame clones only, minus some. Altogether over 350,000 clones are present, 87% being singletons, with the ten largest covering approximately 2%. The CDR3 contains 12 residues. Between the trimmed V and J ends, which lost 5 bases and 4 bases, there was a span of 6 bases. Per germline, CDR1 LGHNT and CDR2 FRNRAP. Participant-given clinical history determined each cohort assignment. This specimen belongs to a study of blood T cell repertoires in COVID-19. The receptor was derived from a woman under 30 with acute COVID-19. The rearrangement uses TRBV12-5 and TRBJ1-3; D ambiguous. Sample: PBMCs or T cells enriched from blood (not recorded which). The DNA for the CDR3 is TGTGCTAGTGGTCCCTCGGGAAACACCATATATTTT. It translates to CASGPSGNTIYF. The full variable domain, with the rest looked up from reference TRBV12-5 and TRBJ1-3, is DARVTQTPRHKVTEMGQEVTMRCQPILGHNTVFWYRQTMMQGLELLAYFRNRAPLDDSGMPKDRFSAEMPDATLATLKIQPSEPRDSAVYFCASGPSGNTIYFGEGSWLTVV.